The T cell receptor (beta chain) described here comes from a study of blood T cell repertoires in COVID-19. Turning to the study itself: Whether acute or convalescent, the COVID-19 samples came from the United States, Italy and Spain. From T cells, B-cell-depleted T cells, or PBMCs came the material, which was cDNA or gDNA.

The CDR3 length is 13 residues. V lost 4 bases and J 2 bases, leaving 8 bases between the germline ends. Clones were sequenced by immunoSEQ multiplex PCR, and TCRdb holds only the in-frame ones, with some missing. The profile shows about 200,000 clones, 87% of them singletons. This TCR was recovered from a woman in her 30s who had recovered from COVID-19. The sequenced sample was PBMCs or T cells enriched from blood (not recorded which). The rearrangement joins TRBV12-3 or TRBV12-4 to TRBJ2-5, with a tentative D call TRBD2 (5 bases). For the CDR3, the DNA is TGTGCCAGCAGTTGGAGGCAGCAAGAGACCCAGTACTTC. Protein: CASSWRQQETQYF.